The T cell receptor (beta chain) under discussion was sequenced for a study of metastatic and nonmetastatic thyroid tumors. For the study at large: It was across blood and tumor or nodule tissue from malignant and benign thyroid patients that repertoires were compared. General observations from the study: Versus benign nodules, malignant thyroid tumors reportedly had significantly higher TCR beta diversity, in blood and tumor.

Thyroid surgery took place with no prior treatment in any patient. Original handling: It was from CDR3 differences across clinicopathological groups that a distant-metastasis classifier for papillary thyroid cancer was built. Using MiXCR, TCRdb re-called clones from the PCR reads. These V and J calls derive from TCRdb rather than the authors' analysis. The table includes around 64,000 clones, approximately 4% detected once. This clone was detected only a few times. Its antigen remains unknown. The CDR3 runs to 17 residues. The V and J ends lost 4 bases and 4 bases, in that order; junction bases with no gene match: 11.

The TCR originated in a female donor with papillary thyroid cancer or a benign thyroid nodule (not recorded which). Some clones in this sample may be carry-over from other donors' samples. Material for sequencing was blood. This sequence joins TRBV12-3 or TRBV12-4 and TRBJ1-4, with TRBD1 matching 8 bases. The CDR3 region has the DNA TGTGCCAGCAGTTCGTACCGCGGACAGGGCGTTAATGAAAAACTGTTTTTT. Encoded protein: CASSSYRGQGVNEKLFF.